This TCR beta chain was recovered during a study of TIL therapy for anti-PD-1-resistant metastatic lung cancer. Study summary: Patients had a median age of approximately 56 years (range about 38-85). Median tumor mutation burden was under 1.9 mutations per megabase.

This was the immunoSEQ v3 assay. TCRdb's copy holds only in-frame clones and misses some; the assay was immunoSEQ multiplex PCR. The sample carries tens of thousands of clones, roughly 72% recorded once. General observations from the study: The cohort had more treatment-naive, never-smoker and oncogene-addicted patients than typical.

The time point denotes: pre-treatment sample, taken before nivolumab and TIL therapy. Tumor tissue came from excised metastases, mostly pleural nodules or supraclavicular lymph nodes. Patients then received nivolumab; progressors got lymphodepletion, TIL and IL-2. Trimming at V came to 9 bases and at J to 3 bases, leaving 3 bases not matched to a gene. Germline lookup yields CDR1 SNHLY and CDR2 FYNNEI. This CDR3 has 12 residues. Turning to this clone: Its target is unknown.

The receptor comes from a person aged 25 to 80 with non-small cell lung cancer. The sample was tumor tissue, taken at baseline. This rearrangement joins TRBV2 to TRBJ2-5, with 8 bases lining up with TRBD2. CDR3 nucleotide sequence: TGTGCCAGTACCGGGGGGGAAGAGACCCAGTACTTC. It encodes CASTGGEETQYF.